This is a list of T cell receptor beta chains from one sample in a study of cytomegalovirus exposure and HLA in healthy donors. Profiling relied on immunoSEQ multiplex PCR, and the TCRdb table lists in-frame clones only, not all of them. This sample carries some 120,000 clones, with approximately 0.99% going to the ten biggest clones. Sample: PBMCs. These receptors were taken from a man between 18 and 35 years old in good health and CMV-seronegative. The conserved cysteine and the conserved F or W are not part of the CDR3 here.

V gene	J gene	CDR3 protein
TRBV9	TRBJ2-1	ASSTAGEPYNEQF
TRBV5-1	TRBJ1-6	ASSLDGRVNSPLH
TRBV7-9	TRBJ2-7	ASSPRTSGSYEQY
TRBV5-1	TRBJ1-1	ASSSGGMDTEAF
TRBV18	TRBJ2-7	ASSPSTGSYEQY
TRBV7-9	TRBJ2-7	ASSGGQVYEQY
TRBV28	TRBJ1-5	ASRAGGVSNQPQH
TRBV7-3	TRBJ2-1	ASSSDRGLYNEQF
TRBV4-1	TRBJ2-3	ASSHKTISSTDKQY
TRBV28	TRBJ2-7	ASSLQGASYEQY
TRBV6-4	TRBJ2-3	ASSDSGGADTQY
TRBV30	TRBJ2-2	AWTGGAYTGELF
TRBV11-2	TRBJ2-1	ASSLVAVWSGGRVNEQF
TRBV27	TRBJ2-1	ASSPGLAGDFISYNEQF
TRBV9	TRBJ2-1	ASSGGDRGYFEQF
TRBV7-9	TRBJ1-4	ASSFTGTGYTNEKLF
TRBV11-1	TRBJ1-1	ASSPQGFEAF
TRBV5-1	TRBJ2-5	ASSLGPNRFDGRFETQY
TRBV28	TRBJ2-7	ASSRAGTTSGEQY
TRBV28	TRBJ1-2	ATIWGDRPDYGYT
TRBV7-3	TRBJ2-5	ASSLNGGGKETQY
TRBV27	TRBJ2-7	ASSLSGPAYEQY
TRBV19	TRBJ1-5	ASSVTDNQPQH
TRBV5-1	TRBJ1-2	ASSLEEGASYGYT
TRBV29-1	TRBJ2-3	SVGRSGGDTQY
TRBV12-5	TRBJ1-3	ASGSGDPGNTIY
TRBV7-9	TRBJ2-7	ASSLSGQGSSSYEQY
TRBV30	TRBJ1-3	AWSGWQTGNTIY
TRBV7-6	TRBJ2-1	ASSTRWRGRYNEQF
TRBV18	TRBJ1-5	ASSPDGLQYSNQPQH
TRBV27	TRBJ1-5	ASSLMGLSNQPQH
TRBV19	TRBJ2-1	ASSIAAGGFYNEQF
TRBV18	TRBJ1-1	ASSQDSPIEEAF
TRBV10-3	TRBJ1-2	AISEGQANYGYT
TRBV6-5	TRBJ1-2	ASSSLEGNGYT
TRBV30	TRBJ1-2	AWSVGSRRIRGYT
TRBV27	TRBJ1-5	ASRGWGAEPQH
TRBV11-2	TRBJ2-7	ASSSGSYEQY
TRBV9	TRBJ1-1	ASSESPVGDTEAF
TRBV30	TRBJ1-2	AWSHGGKYGYT
TRBV29-1	TRBJ2-7	SVCAGASYEQY
TRBV7-2	TRBJ1-2	ASSLGTEITIGYT
TRBV28	TRBJ2-2	ASSIAAGELF
TRBV19	TRBJ2-7	ASSRGGQTYEQY
TRBV28	TRBJ2-7	ASSFIAGQGLDEQY
TRBV28	TRBJ1-5	ASSLGKGANNQPQH
TRBV20-1	TRBJ2-7	SAKGGEQY
TRBV11-2	TRBJ1-2	ASSLAGNYGYT
TRBV7-9	TRBJ1-2	ASSLGHGDGYT
TRBV27	TRBJ2-7	ASSFSPSGVSYEQY
TRBV5-4	TRBJ2-3	ASSSPRDRAGTDTQY
TRBV5-5	TRBJ1-6	ASQAVRNSPLH
TRBV29-1	TRBJ2-7	SVGTGTGGIYEQY
TRBV18	TRBJ2-5	ASAGYQETQY
TRBV2	TRBJ1-5	ASSDLADRDNQPQH
TRBV15	TRBJ2-7	ATSDIPPSGGTYEQY
TRBV5-6	TRBJ1-2	ASSLSPTAYGYT
TRBV29-1	TRBJ1-1	SVERAGGMNTEAF
TRBV6-5	TRBJ2-7	ASLSGVTYEQY
TRBV5-8	TRBJ1-5	ASSSGQGWHQPQH